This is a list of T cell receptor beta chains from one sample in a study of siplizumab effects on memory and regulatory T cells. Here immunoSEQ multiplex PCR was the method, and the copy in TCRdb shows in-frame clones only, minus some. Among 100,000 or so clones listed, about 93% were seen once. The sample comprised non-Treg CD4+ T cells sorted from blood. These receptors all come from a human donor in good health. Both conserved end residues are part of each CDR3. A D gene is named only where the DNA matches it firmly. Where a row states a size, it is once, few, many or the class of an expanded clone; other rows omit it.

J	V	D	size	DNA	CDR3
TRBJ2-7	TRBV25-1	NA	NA	TGTGCCAGCATCCAGGGGAAAGAGCAGTACTTC	CASIQGKEQYF
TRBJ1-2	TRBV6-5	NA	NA	TGTGCCAGCACCAGACCGCCGGGTGACGGCTACACCTTC	CASTRPPGDGYTF
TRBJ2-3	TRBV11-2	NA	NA	TGTGCCAGCAGCTTAGTGCTAGCGATTACTAGCACAGATACGCAGTATTTT	CASSLVLAITSTDTQYF
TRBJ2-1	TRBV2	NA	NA	TGTGCCAGCAGTGAAGCGCAGGGGCCGCCTGAGCAGTTCTTC	CASSEAQGPPEQFF
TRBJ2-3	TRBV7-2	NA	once	TGTGCCAGCAGCTTAGGCTTTGATTCAGATACGCAGTATTTT	CASSLGFDSDTQYF
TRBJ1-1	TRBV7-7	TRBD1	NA	TGTGCCAGCAGCAAAACAGGGGGGACTGAAGCTTTCTTT	CASSKTGGTEAFF
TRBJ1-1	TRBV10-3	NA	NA	TGTGCCATCAGTGAGACAGGAGTCGACACTGAAGCTTTCTTT	CAISETGVDTEAFF
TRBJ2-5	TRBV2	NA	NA	TGTGCCAGCAGTGCCTACAGGAGCGGAGAGACCCAGTACTTC	CASSAYRSGETQYF
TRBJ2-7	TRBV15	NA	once	TGTGCCACCAGCAGAGATTACCTCGAGCAGTACTTC	CATSRDYLEQYF
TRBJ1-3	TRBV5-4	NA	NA	TGTGCCAGCAGCTCGCCTGGGGGAGCTGGAAACACCATATATTTT	CASSSPGGAGNTIYF
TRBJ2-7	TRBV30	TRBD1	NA	TGTGCCTGGAGACGAGGGGGCGAGGGCTACGAGCAGTACTTC	CAWRRGGEGYEQYF
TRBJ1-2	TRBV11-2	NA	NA	TGTGCCAGCAGCCCCACAGGGAGGGATAGGGGCTACACCTTC	CASSPTGRDRGYTF
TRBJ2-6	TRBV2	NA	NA	TGTGCCAGCAAAAGTGATGCAGGAGCAGGGGCCAACGTCCTGACTTTC	CASKSDAGAGANVLTF
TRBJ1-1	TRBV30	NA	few	TGTGCCTGGAACACAGGTTTGAACACTGAAGCTTTCTTT	CAWNTGLNTEAFF
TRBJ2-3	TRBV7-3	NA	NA	TGTGCCAGCAGCCATGGGTCAGTCCCGTCCGGGGATACGCAGTATTTT	CASSHGSVPSGDTQYF
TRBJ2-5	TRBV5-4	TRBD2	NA	TGTGCCAGCGGGACTAGCGGGGGGCCGGGGGAGACCCAGTACTTC	CASGTSGGPGETQYF